This TCR beta chain appears in the sequencing data of a study of T cells after yellow fever vaccination. This clonotype was found a few times. Antigen specificity is unknown. CDR3 length equals 17 residues. V was cut by 5 bases and J by 5 bases, with 22 bases left in between. From germline, CDR1 is SGHAT and CDR2 FQNNGV. Broader study findings: Contamination of FACS-sorted repertoires by abundant clonotypes from the bulk population could occur. The study found a weaker secondary response that peaked faster, day 5 versus 15. Subsequent booster samples again held most clones from primary vaccination (less than 98% CD4, just under 90% CD8).

They built TCR cDNA with 5'RACE template switching, a step that put in a universal primer site and UMIs. TCRdb used MiXCR to reprocess the 5' RACE reads, holding one entry per CDR3 protein. The sample has hundreds of thousands of distinct CDR3 sequences; around 13% are singletons. The chain links TRBV11-2 to TRBJ2-1; possibly TRBD1 for D (5 bases). This specimen was CD4+ T cells sorted from PBMCs, taken 15 days after the yellow fever booster vaccination. The origin of this receptor is a man between 18 and 35 years old who received the YFV17D yellow fever vaccine. CDR3 residues: CASSDGAAFRTHNEQFF. The CDR3 DNA is TGTGCCAGCAGCGATGGGGCCGCTTTTCGTACCCACAATGAGCAGTTCTTC.